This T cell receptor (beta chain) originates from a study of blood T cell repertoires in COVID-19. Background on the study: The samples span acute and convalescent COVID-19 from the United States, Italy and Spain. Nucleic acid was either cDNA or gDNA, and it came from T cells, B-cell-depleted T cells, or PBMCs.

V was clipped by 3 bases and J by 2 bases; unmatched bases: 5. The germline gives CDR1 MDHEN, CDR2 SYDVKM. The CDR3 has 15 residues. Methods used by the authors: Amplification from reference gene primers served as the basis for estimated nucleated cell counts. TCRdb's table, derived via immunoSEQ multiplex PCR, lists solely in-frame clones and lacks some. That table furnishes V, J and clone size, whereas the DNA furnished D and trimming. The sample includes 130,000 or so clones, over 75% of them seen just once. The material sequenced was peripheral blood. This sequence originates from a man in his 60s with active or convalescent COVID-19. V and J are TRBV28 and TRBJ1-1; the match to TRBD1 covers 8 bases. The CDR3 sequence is CASSFIQGGNTEAFF. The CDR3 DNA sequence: TGTGCCAGCAGTTTCATACAGGGGGGTAACACTGAAGCTTTCTTT.